This T cell receptor beta chain is from a study of identical twins (dated by TCRdb to about 2016). For context, the study as a whole: The study deep-sequenced TCR alpha and beta repertoires from monozygotic twins, unrelated adults of various ages and cord blood to test whether fetal clonotypes persist. To rule out contamination, the twin experiments were replicated at different times with different library preparation protocols.

The CDR3 contains 16 residues, cysteine and phenylalanine counted. Just CDR3 DNA is preserved here, 48 bases in frame from base 1. Taken from the germline V gene (reference sequence), the CDR1 and CDR2 loops are LNHNV and YYDKDF. Here V drops 4 bases and J drops 2 bases, and the junction holds 7 bases not matched to any gene. Note on this clonotype: The specificity of this receptor is unknown. No per-base quality is available; no much larger clone lies one base away.

Library preparation employed 5' RACE. For sequencing, an Illumina HiSeq 2000 was employed. A universal primer binding site was introduced by template switching, and a unique molecular identifier was present in the final cDNA, enabling accurate counting of TCR cDNA molecules. Specific primers in the conserved constant-segment region were used to synthesize first-strand cDNA for TCR alpha and beta chains. To control for contamination, every cDNA library was double barcoded, receiving both a SMART-Mk sample barcode and Illumina barcodes. TruSeq adapter sequences and Illumina sample barcodes were added in two successive PCR steps. TCR alpha and beta cDNA libraries were sequenced on the Illumina HiSeq platform with custom primers. Turning to the authors' computational methods: Unique molecular identifiers were extracted from raw reads with MiGEC, and CDR3 positions were determined with MiXCR. For each individual, recombination models were inferred using an EM algorithm with the repgenHMM and IGoR tools. Shared clonotypes were analyzed with the tcR package in R, and sharing was normalized by the product of cloneset sizes. Out-of-frame nonproductive sequences were analyzed to study raw recombination free of thymic and clonal selection effects. Starting from the raw public reads, TCRdb applied fastp trimming at Q25, assembled clones with MiXCR and retained in-frame beta chains. Each CDR3 protein appears once, grouped with its most common genes and DNA. These V and J calls are TCRdb output, not the study's own analysis. The sample has around 680,000 distinct CDR3 sequences on record, more than 6.5% of them singletons. Roughly 0.97% of the sample rests with the top ten.

The paper's findings and limits, for the study overall: Compared with coincidental sharing between unrelated individuals, an excess of low generation-probability sequences was observed among out-of-frame TCR alpha sequences shared between twins. Because the same donors could not be followed over many years, conclusions were based on cross-sectional statistical analysis. Fewer insertions were carried by abundant cord blood beta clonotypes; a weaker similar trend was observed in young adult naive repertoires, while no such trend was observed in memory repertoires. In monozygotic twins, recombination models systematically underestimated out-of-frame TCR alpha sharing, but the models matched the sharing seen between unrelated individuals. Invariant T cells such as MAIT and iNKT could partly confound zero-insertion analyses, although diverse VJ usage argued against such confounding for most clonotypes. A weaker excess of twin sharing was found in beta out-of-frame sequences because the signal-to-noise ratio was lowered by fewer shared sequences.

Every donor was a healthy Caucasian. Three pairs of female monozygotic twins, all aged about 18 to 29 years, made up the twin cohort. Peripheral blood mononuclear cells were used as the source from which RNA for TCR libraries was isolated. The sample was also reused in another study, on yellow fever vaccine responses in identical twins. The second study's paper adds: The authors reported that the T cell response to vaccination in identical twins appeared partly convergent and partly personalized. In the study, vaccine-responding T cell clones were precisely tracked in identical twins.

The sample consisted of PBMCs. The sequence links TRBV15 to TRBJ2-1; 8 bases in the middle match TRBD2. The sequence was obtained from a woman aged 18-30 years in good health. The DNA sequence reads TGTGCCACCAGCATGCCCGCGGGACTAGCCTACAATGAGCAGTTCTTC. This sequence encodes CATSMPAGLAYNEQFF.